These T cell receptor beta chains were read from a single sample in a study of early T cells in non-severe SARS-CoV-2 infection. TCRdb recomputed calls from the 5' RACE reads with MiXCR, one row per CDR3 protein. The sample lists about 59,000 distinct CDR3 sequences, about 13% occurring once. The material was whole blood, obtained at baseline. Receptors originate from an adult who was a healthcare worker with PCR-confirmed SARS-CoV-2 infection or an uninfected control (not recorded which). The CDR3 runs from the conserved cysteine through the conserved F or W. Each record gives: V gene, clone size, D gene, J gene, CDR3 DNA, CDR3 protein. A D gene is named only where the DNA matches it firmly. Clone size appears in some rows only: once, few, many, or a class for an expanded clone.

v_call: TRBV4-1
clone_size: few
d_call: TRBD2
j_call: TRBJ2-5
cdr3_nt: TGCGCCAGCAGCCATACCCTCGGGGGGGAAGAGACCCAGTACTTC
cdr3_aa: CASSHTLGGEETQYF

v_call: TRBV7-7
clone_size: few
d_call: TRBD2
j_call: TRBJ2-1
cdr3_nt: TGTGCTAGCAGCTTAGCGGGGGGCAGTGACAGCTCCTACAATGAGCAGTTCTTC
cdr3_aa: CASSLAGGSDSSYNEQFF

v_call: TRBV3-1
clone_size: NA
d_call: NA
j_call: TRBJ1-2
cdr3_nt: TGTGCCAGCAGCCCTGGGACACTCCAAGGGGGCTACACCTTC
cdr3_aa: CASSPGTLQGGYTF

v_call: TRBV9
clone_size: few
d_call: NA
j_call: TRBJ2-2
cdr3_nt: TGTGCCAGCAGCGTAGCAACCGGGGCCGGGGAGCTGTTTTTT
cdr3_aa: CASSVATGAGELFF

v_call: TRBV24-1
clone_size: NA
d_call: NA
j_call: TRBJ2-5
cdr3_nt: TGTGCCACCAGTGGCTCACCAGGGGAGGGCCAGTACTTC
cdr3_aa: CATSGSPGEGQYF

v_call: TRBV7-9
clone_size: NA
d_call: NA
j_call: TRBJ2-7
cdr3_nt: TGTGCCAGCACCGTCCCCACTAGCCGGAGTGGCTCCTACGAGCAGTACTTC
cdr3_aa: CASTVPTSRSGSYEQYF

v_call: TRBV29-1
clone_size: few
d_call: TRBD2
j_call: TRBJ2-7
cdr3_nt: TGCAGCGTTACACTAGCGGGAGTTTCCGAGCAGTACTTC
cdr3_aa: CSVTLAGVSEQYF

v_call: TRBV7-2
clone_size: NA
d_call: NA
j_call: TRBJ2-7
cdr3_nt: TGTGCCAGCAGCTTAGTCCGGGGGGAGCAGTACTTC
cdr3_aa: CASSLVRGEQYF

v_call: TRBV28
clone_size: NA
d_call: TRBD1
j_call: TRBJ1-5
cdr3_nt: TGTGCCAGCATCAAAGGCCCCACAGGGGAGAGCAATCAGCCCCAGCATTTT
cdr3_aa: CASIKGPTGESNQPQHF

v_call: TRBV9
clone_size: NA
d_call: NA
j_call: TRBJ1-4
cdr3_nt: TGTGCCAGCAGCGTAATCCCTTTAACAGGGAACCACCACGCTAATGAAAAACTGTTTTTT
cdr3_aa: CASSVIPLTGNHHANEKLFF

v_call: TRBV4-2
clone_size: many
d_call: NA
j_call: TRBJ2-3
cdr3_nt: TGTGCCAGCAGCCAAGATCTAGACACAGATACGCAGTATTTT
cdr3_aa: CASSQDLDTDTQYF

v_call: TRBV11-3
clone_size: NA
d_call: TRBD2
j_call: TRBJ2-3
cdr3_nt: TGTGCCAGCAGCTTCGCTAGCGGGAGGGCCTACGATACGCAGTATTTT
cdr3_aa: CASSFASGRAYDTQYF

v_call: TRBV12-3/TRBV12-4
clone_size: NA
d_call: NA
j_call: TRBJ2-1
cdr3_nt: TGTGCCAGCAGTTTACTCCAAACCTCCTACAATGAGCAGTTCTTC
cdr3_aa: CASSLLQTSYNEQFF

v_call: TRBV20-1
clone_size: few
d_call: NA
j_call: TRBJ2-5
cdr3_nt: TGCAGTGCGGGTTGGACCCAGTACTTC
cdr3_aa: CSAGWTQYF

v_call: TRBV20-1
clone_size: few
d_call: NA
j_call: TRBJ1-5
cdr3_nt: TGCAGTGCTAGAGAATGGGGTAGCAATCAGCCCCAGCATTTT
cdr3_aa: CSAREWGSNQPQHF

v_call: TRBV7-9
clone_size: NA
d_call: TRBD1
j_call: TRBJ2-7
cdr3_nt: TGTGCCAGCAGGCCTCCCGGGACAGGGGCCTACGAGCAGTACTTC
cdr3_aa: CASRPPGTGAYEQYF

v_call: TRBV6-5
clone_size: NA
d_call: TRBD1
j_call: TRBJ1-2
cdr3_nt: TGTGCCAGCAGTTACTCGGGACAGCCCTATGGCTACACCTTC
cdr3_aa: CASSYSGQPYGYTF

v_call: TRBV7-2
clone_size: NA
d_call: NA
j_call: TRBJ1-1
cdr3_nt: TGTGCCAGCAGCCCTCCGACAGGAGACCTTGAAGCTTTCTTT
cdr3_aa: CASSPPTGDLEAFF

v_call: TRBV24-1
clone_size: few
d_call: NA
j_call: TRBJ2-3
cdr3_nt: TGTGCCACCAGTGCCCCGAGGGGTAGCACAGATACGCAGTATTTT
cdr3_aa: CATSAPRGSTDTQYF

v_call: TRBV5-1
clone_size: many
d_call: NA
j_call: TRBJ1-1
cdr3_nt: TGCGCCAGCAGCTGGGTCCAGGGGAGCGCTGAAGCTTTCTTT
cdr3_aa: CASSWVQGSAEAFF

v_call: TRBV5-6
clone_size: many
d_call: NA
j_call: TRBJ1-5
cdr3_nt: TGTGCCAGCAGCTACGGTGTGAGGAGCCGCAATCAGCCCCAGCATTTT
cdr3_aa: CASSYGVRSRNQPQHF

v_call: TRBV5-1
clone_size: NA
d_call: NA
j_call: TRBJ2-1
cdr3_nt: TGCGCCAGCAGCCTGGTGGACGAAGAGCAGTTCTTC
cdr3_aa: CASSLVDEEQFF

v_call: TRBV11-1
clone_size: NA
d_call: NA
j_call: TRBJ2-5
cdr3_nt: TGTGCCAGCAGCTACTCCTTAGAGACCCAGTACTTC
cdr3_aa: CASSYSLETQYF

v_call: TRBV11-2
clone_size: few
d_call: TRBD1
j_call: TRBJ2-5
cdr3_nt: TGTGCCAGCAGCCGGACAGGGGTGGAGACCCAGTACTTC
cdr3_aa: CASSRTGVETQYF

v_call: TRBV5-6
clone_size: few
d_call: NA
j_call: TRBJ1-1
cdr3_nt: TGTGCCAGCAGCTTTCTGAACACTGAAGCTTTCTTT
cdr3_aa: CASSFLNTEAFF

v_call: TRBV6-1
clone_size: NA
d_call: NA
j_call: TRBJ1-4
cdr3_nt: TGTGCCAGCACCTTGGGGGGACTGAATGAAAAACTGTTTTTT
cdr3_aa: CASTLGGLNEKLFF

v_call: TRBV5-4
clone_size: many
d_call: NA
j_call: TRBJ1-1
cdr3_nt: TGTGCCAGCAGCACTAGGGTTAACACTGAAGCTTTCTTT
cdr3_aa: CASSTRVNTEAFF

v_call: TRBV24-1
clone_size: few
d_call: NA
j_call: TRBJ2-3
cdr3_nt: TGTGCCACCAGTCGAGGCCGGTCAGGCACAGATACGCAGTATTTT
cdr3_aa: CATSRGRSGTDTQYF

v_call: TRBV19
clone_size: NA
d_call: TRBD1
j_call: TRBJ1-2
cdr3_nt: TGTGCCAGTAGCACAAGACAGGGCAGCTACACCTTC
cdr3_aa: CASSTRQGSYTF

v_call: TRBV2
clone_size: NA
d_call: NA
j_call: TRBJ1-2
cdr3_nt: TGTGCCAGCATGGGGGCCGTCTATGGCTACACCTTC
cdr3_aa: CASMGAVYGYTF

v_call: TRBV19
clone_size: NA
d_call: NA
j_call: TRBJ1-5
cdr3_nt: TGTGCCAGTAGACCGGACAGTAATAGCAATCAGCCCCAGCATTTT
cdr3_aa: CASRPDSNSNQPQHF

v_call: TRBV19
clone_size: NA
d_call: TRBD1
j_call: TRBJ2-2
cdr3_nt: TGTGCCAGTAGTATCGTAGGGGGCAACACCGGGGAGCTGTTTTTT
cdr3_aa: CASSIVGGNTGELFF

v_call: TRBV7-2
clone_size: few
d_call: TRBD1
j_call: TRBJ2-7
cdr3_nt: TGTGCCAGCAGCCGAACCAGTCGGACAGGGGGCTACGAGCAGTACTTC
cdr3_aa: CASSRTSRTGGYEQYF

v_call: TRBV29-1
clone_size: few
d_call: TRBD2
j_call: TRBJ2-1
cdr3_nt: TGCAGCGTGAGAGCGGGAGTTGGAAATGAGCAGTTCTTC
cdr3_aa: CSVRAGVGNEQFF

v_call: TRBV28
clone_size: few
d_call: NA
j_call: TRBJ2-3
cdr3_nt: TGTGCCAGTGGGCTCCGAGATACGCAGTATTTT
cdr3_aa: CASGLRDTQYF

v_call: TRBV29-1
clone_size: few
d_call: NA
j_call: TRBJ1-1
cdr3_nt: TGCAGCGTTGGACAGACAACTGAAGCTTTCTTT
cdr3_aa: CSVGQTTEAFF

v_call: TRBV20-1
clone_size: few
d_call: TRBD2
j_call: TRBJ2-7
cdr3_nt: TGCAGTGCTAGCGCCTCCAGGACTAGCGTTCACTACGAGCAGTACTTC
cdr3_aa: CSASASRTSVHYEQYF

v_call: TRBV5-1
clone_size: few
d_call: NA
j_call: TRBJ1-2
cdr3_nt: TGCGCCAGCAGCACAAGGATTACAGATCCGGGAGGCTACACCTTC
cdr3_aa: CASSTRITDPGGYTF

v_call: TRBV2
clone_size: NA
d_call: NA
j_call: TRBJ1-5
cdr3_nt: TGTGCCAGCAGCCGAAACTGGCAGGGGAATCAGCCCCAGCATTTT
cdr3_aa: CASSRNWQGNQPQHF

v_call: TRBV7-2
clone_size: few
d_call: NA
j_call: TRBJ2-2
cdr3_nt: TGTGCCAGCAGCTTAGCGCGGGGCTTTGCCGGGGAGCTGTTTTTT
cdr3_aa: CASSLARGFAGELFF

v_call: TRBV21-1
clone_size: many
d_call: NA
j_call: TRBJ2-5
cdr3_nt: TGTGCCAGCAGCAATCGGGGTGGGGAAGAGACCCAGTACTTC
cdr3_aa: CASSNRGGEETQYF

v_call: TRBV7-9
clone_size: few
d_call: NA
j_call: TRBJ2-7
cdr3_nt: TGTGCCAGCAGCTCAACTGCAGGGGACCCCTACGAGCAGTACTTC
cdr3_aa: CASSSTAGDPYEQYF

v_call: TRBV5-1
clone_size: few
d_call: TRBD2
j_call: TRBJ2-5
cdr3_nt: TGCGCCAGCAGCTTGGCCGGGGGAGGGCCTTCAGAGACCCAGTACTTC
cdr3_aa: CASSLAGGGPSETQYF

v_call: TRBV11-2
clone_size: few
d_call: TRBD2
j_call: TRBJ2-3
cdr3_nt: TGTGCCAGCAGCGAAGGGACTAGACCCCAGGATACGCAGTATTTT
cdr3_aa: CASSEGTRPQDTQYF

v_call: TRBV7-2
clone_size: many
d_call: NA
j_call: TRBJ2-3
cdr3_nt: TGTGCCAGCAGCCCAGACAGGGGTCGACTAGCTAGTACGCAGTATTTT
cdr3_aa: CASSPDRGRLASTQYF

v_call: TRBV2
clone_size: NA
d_call: NA
j_call: TRBJ2-7
cdr3_nt: TGTGCCAGCACCGCAAATGGACCCGCCGGCTACGAGCAGTACTTC
cdr3_aa: CASTANGPAGYEQYF

v_call: TRBV7-6
clone_size: few
d_call: NA
j_call: TRBJ2-7
cdr3_nt: TGTGCCAGCAGCTTAGCGGGGGGAAACTCCTACGAGCAGTACTTC
cdr3_aa: CASSLAGGNSYEQYF